These T cell receptor beta chains were read from a single sample in a study of shared clonotypes between healthy human individuals. The repertoire was sequenced with immunoSEQ multiplex PCR; TCRdb's copy has only in-frame clones and lacks some. The profile shows roughly 2.6 million clones, around nine tenths of them singletons. Sequenced sample: naive CD4+ T cells sorted from blood. The receptors derive from a man between 18 and 29 years old in good health. The CDR3 runs from the conserved cysteine through the conserved F or W. A D gene is named only where the DNA matches it firmly. Clone size is not always given. Where it is, it says once, few, many or a class for expanded clones.

D gene: TRBD1
J gene: TRBJ1-1
CDR3 length: 14
clone size: -
V gene: TRBV7-2
CDR3 DNA: TGTGCCAGCAGCGCTGGACAGGGTATCGCTGAAGCTTTCTTT
CDR3 protein: CASSAGQGIAEAFF

D gene: -
J gene: TRBJ2-1
CDR3 length: 14
clone size: -
V gene: TRBV11-3
CDR3 DNA: TGTGCCAGCAGCCTGGGCTCCACTCTGGATGAGCAGTTCTTC
CDR3 protein: CASSLGSTLDEQFF

D gene: -
J gene: TRBJ1-4
CDR3 length: 16
clone size: -
V gene: TRBV9
CDR3 DNA: TGTGCCAGCAGCGTAGGGGGGACCCGGGGAAATGAAAAACTGTTTTTT
CDR3 protein: CASSVGGTRGNEKLFF

D gene: -
J gene: TRBJ1-4
CDR3 length: 14
clone size: -
V gene: TRBV6-6
CDR3 DNA: TGTGCCAGCAGTCCTTGGGACGGAGGAGAAAAACTGTTTTTT
CDR3 protein: CASSPWDGGEKLFF

D gene: TRBD2
J gene: TRBJ2-7
CDR3 length: 16
clone size: -
V gene: TRBV27
CDR3 DNA: TGTGCCAGCAGTTCGGGACTAGCGCAAGAGCCGGACGAGCAGTACTTC
CDR3 protein: CASSSGLAQEPDEQYF

D gene: -
J gene: TRBJ1-3
CDR3 length: 16
clone size: -
V gene: TRBV10-3
CDR3 DNA: TGTGCCATCAGTGAAAATAGGATTACCTCTGGAAACACCATATATTTT
CDR3 protein: CAISENRITSGNTIYF

D gene: -
J gene: TRBJ1-6
CDR3 length: 12
clone size: -
V gene: TRBV6-1
CDR3 DNA: TGTGCCAGCAGGCGGCCGGATTCACCCCTCCACTTT
CDR3 protein: CASRRPDSPLHF

D gene: TRBD2
J gene: TRBJ2-3
CDR3 length: 17
clone size: -
V gene: TRBV29-1
CDR3 DNA: TGCAGCGTTTCCTCCGAGTTGGGTAGCGGGATAACAGATACGCAGTATTTT
CDR3 protein: CSVSSELGSGITDTQYF

D gene: TRBD1
J gene: TRBJ2-7
CDR3 length: 15
clone size: -
V gene: TRBV11-2
CDR3 DNA: TGTGCCAGCAGGAGTTTACAGGGGGACGGATACGAGCAGTACTTC
CDR3 protein: CASRSLQGDGYEQYF

D gene: -
J gene: TRBJ1-1
CDR3 length: 14
clone size: few
V gene: TRBV19
CDR3 DNA: TGTGCCACTAAAGAGGGACCCATGAACACTGAAGCTTTCTTT
CDR3 protein: CATKEGPMNTEAFF

D gene: TRBD1
J gene: TRBJ2-6
CDR3 length: 18
clone size: -
V gene: TRBV18
CDR3 DNA: TGTGCCAGCTCATCCTCCGGACAGGCGGGCCCTGGGGCCAACGTCCTGACTTTC
CDR3 protein: CASSSSGQAGPGANVLTF

D gene: TRBD1
J gene: TRBJ1-1
CDR3 length: 14
clone size: -
V gene: TRBV9
CDR3 DNA: TGTGCCAGCAGCGTAGTAACAGGGGGCACTGAAGCTTTCTTT
CDR3 protein: CASSVVTGGTEAFF

D gene: TRBD1
J gene: TRBJ2-7
CDR3 length: 14
clone size: -
V gene: TRBV7-2
CDR3 DNA: TGTGCCAGCAGCTCGTCCCGGGACAGGAACGAGCAGTACTTC
CDR3 protein: CASSSSRDRNEQYF

D gene: -
J gene: TRBJ1-2
CDR3 length: 12
clone size: -
V gene: TRBV30
CDR3 DNA: TGTGCCTTGAACTTCCCTAACTATGGCTACACCTTC
CDR3 protein: CALNFPNYGYTF

D gene: TRBD2
J gene: TRBJ2-3
CDR3 length: 15
clone size: -
V gene: TRBV30
CDR3 DNA: TGTGCCTGGGCCCGGGCTAGCGGTAGCACAGATACGCAGTATTTT
CDR3 protein: CAWARASGSTDTQYF

D gene: -
J gene: TRBJ2-1
CDR3 length: 16
clone size: once
V gene: TRBV6-5
CDR3 DNA: TGTGCCAGCAGTTACGTGGGGAGGGGGATCTACAATGAGCAGTTCTTC
CDR3 protein: CASSYVGRGIYNEQFF

D gene: TRBD1
J gene: TRBJ1-2
CDR3 length: 15
clone size: -
V gene: TRBV27
CDR3 DNA: TGTGCCAGCAGTTTAAGACAGGGCAATAACTATGGCTACACCTTC
CDR3 protein: CASSLRQGNNYGYTF

D gene: -
J gene: TRBJ1-6
CDR3 length: 12
clone size: -
V gene: TRBV30
CDR3 DNA: TGTGCCTGGGGAAGGTATAATTCACCCCTCCACTTT
CDR3 protein: CAWGRYNSPLHF

D gene: TRBD1
J gene: TRBJ1-3
CDR3 length: 15
clone size: once
V gene: TRBV30
CDR3 DNA: TGTGCCTGGAGGGGACAGTTTAGCTCTGGAAACACCATATATTTT
CDR3 protein: CAWRGQFSSGNTIYF

D gene: TRBD1
J gene: TRBJ1-1
CDR3 length: 11
clone size: -
V gene: TRBV30
CDR3 DNA: TGTGCCTGGAGGGGACAGGAGGGAGCTTTCTTT
CDR3 protein: CAWRGQEGAFF

D gene: TRBD1
J gene: TRBJ2-2
CDR3 length: 16
clone size: once
V gene: TRBV6-1
CDR3 DNA: TGTGCCAGCAGTGAGAGGGTACAGGGGGCGGCCGGGGAGCTGTTTTTT
CDR3 protein: CASSERVQGAAGELFF

D gene: TRBD1
J gene: TRBJ2-7
CDR3 length: 15
clone size: -
V gene: TRBV7-9
CDR3 DNA: TGTGCCAGCGCGCTCCGACAGGGGGTCTCCTACGAGCAGTACTTC
CDR3 protein: CASALRQGVSYEQYF

D gene: -
J gene: TRBJ2-2
CDR3 length: 14
clone size: -
V gene: TRBV4-1
CDR3 DNA: TGCGCCAGCAGCCAAGATTTAAGTTTCGGGGAGCTGTTTTTT
CDR3 protein: CASSQDLSFGELFF

D gene: -
J gene: TRBJ2-7
CDR3 length: 15
clone size: -
V gene: TRBV2
CDR3 DNA: TGTGCCAGCAGTCTACTGTCGACACCCACCTACGAGCAGTACTTC
CDR3 protein: CASSLLSTPTYEQYF

D gene: TRBD2
J gene: TRBJ2-5
CDR3 length: 15
clone size: -
V gene: TRBV5-1
CDR3 DNA: TGCGCCAGCAGCTTGGTCGCGGGGGGCGGGGAGACCCAGTACTTC
CDR3 protein: CASSLVAGGGETQYF

D gene: -
J gene: TRBJ2-7
CDR3 length: 15
clone size: -
V gene: TRBV2
CDR3 DNA: TGTGCCAGCATCCCCGAGTACAGGACCTCCTACGAGCAGTACTTC
CDR3 protein: CASIPEYRTSYEQYF

D gene: -
J gene: TRBJ1-2
CDR3 length: 15
clone size: -
V gene: TRBV5-6
CDR3 DNA: TGTGCCAGCAGCAAGGACAGCTCGGGAATCTATGGCTACACCTTC
CDR3 protein: CASSKDSSGIYGYTF

D gene: -
J gene: TRBJ1-1
CDR3 length: 14
clone size: once
V gene: TRBV11-2
CDR3 DNA: TGTGCCAGCAGCTTCACACAGTCGAACACTGAAGCTTTCTTT
CDR3 protein: CASSFTQSNTEAFF

D gene: TRBD2
J gene: TRBJ2-3
CDR3 length: 15
clone size: -
V gene: TRBV9
CDR3 DNA: TGTGCCAGCAGCGCTACTAGCGGGAGTACAGATACGCAGTATTTT
CDR3 protein: CASSATSGSTDTQYF

D gene: -
J gene: TRBJ2-2
CDR3 length: 12
clone size: -
V gene: TRBV9
CDR3 DNA: TGTGCCAGCAGCGAGAGCACCGGGGAGCTGTTTTTT
CDR3 protein: CASSESTGELFF

D gene: -
J gene: TRBJ1-1
CDR3 length: 14
clone size: -
V gene: TRBV18
CDR3 DNA: TGTGCCAGCTCACCCGAGGACAGCGGCACTGAAGCTTTCTTT
CDR3 protein: CASSPEDSGTEAFF

D gene: TRBD2
J gene: TRBJ2-3
CDR3 length: 14
clone size: -
V gene: TRBV11-2
CDR3 DNA: TGTGCCAGCAGCCTAGCGGGAGAAGTTAATACGCAGTATTTT
CDR3 protein: CASSLAGEVNTQYF

D gene: -
J gene: TRBJ2-7
CDR3 length: 15
clone size: -
V gene: TRBV18
CDR3 DNA: TGTGCCAGCTCACCGACCCCGGACACCCAATACGAGCAGTACTTC
CDR3 protein: CASSPTPDTQYEQYF

D gene: -
J gene: TRBJ2-7
CDR3 length: 16
clone size: -
V gene: TRBV7-9
CDR3 DNA: TGTGCCAGCAGACCTATTACAGGATACTTCTCCTACGAGCAGTACTTC
CDR3 protein: CASRPITGYFSYEQYF

D gene: TRBD2
J gene: TRBJ2-1
CDR3 length: 18
clone size: -
V gene: TRBV19
CDR3 DNA: TGTGCCAGTAGTATAGATGGTCGCGGGAGGGCCTATTCGGACGAGCAGTTCTTC
CDR3 protein: CASSIDGRGRAYSDEQFF

D gene: -
J gene: TRBJ2-7
CDR3 length: 13
clone size: -
V gene: TRBV6-1
CDR3 DNA: TGTGCCAGCACCAAGCCCTCATCCTACGAGCAGTACTTC
CDR3 protein: CASTKPSSYEQYF

D gene: TRBD1
J gene: TRBJ1-2
CDR3 length: 16
clone size: -
V gene: TRBV28
CDR3 DNA: TGTGCCAGCAGTTTAGGCGACAGGGCGACTAACTATGGCTACACCTTC
CDR3 protein: CASSLGDRATNYGYTF

D gene: -
J gene: TRBJ2-5
CDR3 length: 13
clone size: -
V gene: TRBV6-5
CDR3 DNA: TGTGCCAGCAGGCTGACAGTGTCAGAGACCCAGTACTTC
CDR3 protein: CASRLTVSETQYF

D gene: -
J gene: TRBJ2-3
CDR3 length: 15
clone size: -
V gene: TRBV5-1
CDR3 DNA: TGCGCCAGCAGCTTGACAGGTTTAGCTACAGATACGCAGTATTTT
CDR3 protein: CASSLTGLATDTQYF

D gene: TRBD2
J gene: TRBJ2-3
CDR3 length: 16
clone size: once
V gene: TRBV14
CDR3 DNA: TGTGCCAGCAGCCAAATCCTAGCGGGGGCCACAGATACGCAGTATTTT
CDR3 protein: CASSQILAGATDTQYF

D gene: -
J gene: TRBJ2-7
CDR3 length: 14
clone size: -
V gene: TRBV13
CDR3 DNA: TGTGCCAGCAGCTTATTAGGGAACCTCTACGAGCAGTACTTC
CDR3 protein: CASSLLGNLYEQYF

D gene: -
J gene: TRBJ1-2
CDR3 length: 14
clone size: -
V gene: TRBV2
CDR3 DNA: TGTGCCAGCCAGGGACCGCCACGAATGGCGGGCTACACCTTC
CDR3 protein: CASQGPPRMAGYTF

D gene: TRBD1
J gene: TRBJ2-1
CDR3 length: 13
clone size: -
V gene: TRBV28
CDR3 DNA: TGTGCCAGCAGTTCCTCAAAACAGGGGGTCCAGTTCTTC
CDR3 protein: CASSSSKQGVQFF

D gene: -
J gene: TRBJ1-2
CDR3 length: 15
clone size: -
V gene: TRBV2
CDR3 DNA: TGTGCCAGCAGTGATACTAGGGAGGTGAGCTATGGCTACACCTTC
CDR3 protein: CASSDTREVSYGYTF

D gene: -
J gene: TRBJ2-3
CDR3 length: 12
clone size: -
V gene: TRBV5-1
CDR3 DNA: TGCGCCAGCAGCCCGGTGGCAGATACGCAGTATTTT
CDR3 protein: CASSPVADTQYF

D gene: -
J gene: TRBJ1-6
CDR3 length: 13
clone size: -
V gene: TRBV27
CDR3 DNA: TGTGCCAGCAGTTGGGCGGATAATTCACCCCTCCACTTT
CDR3 protein: CASSWADNSPLHF

D gene: TRBD1
J gene: TRBJ2-2
CDR3 length: 15
clone size: -
V gene: TRBV2
CDR3 DNA: TGTGCCAGCAGTGAAGGTCAGGGGGTTACCGGGGAGCTGTTTTTT
CDR3 protein: CASSEGQGVTGELFF

D gene: TRBD1
J gene: TRBJ1-3
CDR3 length: 15
clone size: -
V gene: TRBV7-6
CDR3 DNA: TGTGCCAGCAGCCCCGGGACAGGGGGAGGAAACACCATATATTTT
CDR3 protein: CASSPGTGGGNTIYF

D gene: -
J gene: TRBJ2-7
CDR3 length: 14
clone size: -
V gene: TRBV28
CDR3 DNA: TGTGCCAGCACCACCCTCTTGGGGGGATACGAGCAGTACTTC
CDR3 protein: CASTTLLGGYEQYF

D gene: -
J gene: TRBJ2-1
CDR3 length: 17
clone size: -
V gene: TRBV9
CDR3 DNA: TGTGCCAGCAGCGTAGCCGGAACAGGGATAAATTACAATGAGCAGTTCTTC
CDR3 protein: CASSVAGTGINYNEQFF

D gene: TRBD2
J gene: TRBJ2-5
CDR3 length: 14
clone size: -
V gene: TRBV18
CDR3 DNA: TGTGCCAGCTCCCCACTAGCGAGCGATGAGACCCAGTACTTC
CDR3 protein: CASSPLASDETQYF

D gene: -
J gene: TRBJ2-1
CDR3 length: 13
clone size: -
V gene: TRBV7-9
CDR3 DNA: TGTGCCAGCAGCTCCCTAGCGAGAAATGAGCAGTTCTTC
CDR3 protein: CASSSLARNEQFF

D gene: TRBD2
J gene: TRBJ2-5
CDR3 length: 18
clone size: -
V gene: TRBV12-5
CDR3 DNA: TGTGCTAGTGGTTTACAAGGACTAGCGGGGGGCCCCCCAGAGACCCAGTACTTC
CDR3 protein: CASGLQGLAGGPPETQYF

D gene: -
J gene: TRBJ1-1
CDR3 length: 14
clone size: -
V gene: TRBV5-4
CDR3 DNA: TGTGCCAGCAGCTCCGACAGGAGGAACACTGAAGCTTTCTTT
CDR3 protein: CASSSDRRNTEAFF

D gene: -
J gene: TRBJ1-1
CDR3 length: 13
clone size: -
V gene: TRBV9
CDR3 DNA: TGTGCCAGCAGCAACGGCCCGGGCACTGAAGCTTTCTTT
CDR3 protein: CASSNGPGTEAFF

D gene: -
J gene: TRBJ1-5
CDR3 length: 14
clone size: -
V gene: TRBV6-6
CDR3 DNA: TGTGCCAGCAGTTCGGGGGGATGGAATCAGCCCCAGCATTTT
CDR3 protein: CASSSGGWNQPQHF

D gene: TRBD1
J gene: TRBJ1-1
CDR3 length: 16
clone size: -
V gene: TRBV19
CDR3 DNA: TGTGCCAGTAGTAGAGACTGGACAGGGCTGAACACTGAAGCTTTCTTT
CDR3 protein: CASSRDWTGLNTEAFF